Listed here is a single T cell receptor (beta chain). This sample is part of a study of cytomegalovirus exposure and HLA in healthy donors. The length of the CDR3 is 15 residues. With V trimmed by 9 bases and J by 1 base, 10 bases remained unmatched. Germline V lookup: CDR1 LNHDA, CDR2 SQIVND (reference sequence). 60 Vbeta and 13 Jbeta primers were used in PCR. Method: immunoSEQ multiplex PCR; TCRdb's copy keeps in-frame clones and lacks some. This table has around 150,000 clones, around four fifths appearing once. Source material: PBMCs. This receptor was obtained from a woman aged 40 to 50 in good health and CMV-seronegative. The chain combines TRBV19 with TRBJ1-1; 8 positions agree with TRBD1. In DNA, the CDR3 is TGTGCCAGAACCAGGGGGCAACGTTGGAACACTGAAGCTTTCTTT. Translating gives CARTRGQRWNTEAFF.